This T cell receptor (beta chain) was observed in a study of OX40 agonist ivuxolimab in advanced cancers. Study-level information: Every 2 weeks, patients received ivuxolimab intravenously, dosed at 0.01 to 10 mg/kg. Partial responses were achieved by three patients, one with hepatocellular carcinoma and two with cutaneous melanoma.

If patients had autoimmune disease history or systemic immunosuppression, they were excluded. Assay: immunoSEQ multiplex PCR; the TCRdb copy retains only in-frame clones and omits some. The profile shows 65,000 to 80,000 clones, around 83% of them singletons. Germline V gene lookup returns CDR1 SGHNT and CDR2 YYREEE (reference sequence). The CDR3 runs 13 residues. Trimming took off 6 bases at V and 2 bases at J, with 11 bases between the two ends. The clonotype originates from an adult with an advanced solid tumor such as melanoma, head and neck, liver or kidney cancer. The sequences come from CD4+ or CD8+ T cells sorted from blood, collected in a trial of the OX40 agonist ivuxolimab. V gene TRBV5-4 combines with J gene TRBJ1-2; D not resolved. CDR3 protein: CASTPPGNYGYTF. Written as DNA, the CDR3 is TGTGCCAGCACTCCGCCCGGGAACTATGGCTACACCTTC.